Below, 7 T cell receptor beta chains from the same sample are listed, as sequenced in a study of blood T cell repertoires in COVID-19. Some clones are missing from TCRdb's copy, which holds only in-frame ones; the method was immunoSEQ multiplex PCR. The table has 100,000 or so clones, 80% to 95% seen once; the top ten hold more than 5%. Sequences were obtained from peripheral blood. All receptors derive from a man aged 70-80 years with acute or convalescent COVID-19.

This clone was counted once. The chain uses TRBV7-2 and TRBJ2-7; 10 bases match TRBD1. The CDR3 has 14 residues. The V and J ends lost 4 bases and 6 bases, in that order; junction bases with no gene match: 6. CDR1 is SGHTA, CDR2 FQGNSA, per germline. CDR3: CASSSGQGPFEQYF. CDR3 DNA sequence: TGTGCCAGCAGCTCGGGACAGGGGCCTTTCGAGCAGTACTTC. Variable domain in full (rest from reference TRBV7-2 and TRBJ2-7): GAGVSQSPSNKVTEKGKDVELRCDPISGHTALYWYRQSLGQGLEFLIYFQGNSAPDKSGLPSDRFSAERTGGSVSTLTIQRTQQEDSAVYLCASSSGQGPFEQYFGPGTRLTVT.

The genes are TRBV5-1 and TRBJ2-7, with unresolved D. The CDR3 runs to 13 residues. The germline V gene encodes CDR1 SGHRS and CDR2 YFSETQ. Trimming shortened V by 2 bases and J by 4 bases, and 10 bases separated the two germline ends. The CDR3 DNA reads TGCGCCAGCAGCTTCGGTGGTTTGTACGAGCAGTACTTC. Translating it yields CASSFGGLYEQYF. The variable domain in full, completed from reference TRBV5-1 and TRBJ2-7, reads KAGVTQTPRYLIKTRGQQVTLSCSPISGHRSVSWYQQTPGQGLQFLFEYFSETQRNKGNFPGRFSGRQFSNSRSEMNVSTLELGDSALYLCASSFGGLYEQYFGPGTRLTVT.

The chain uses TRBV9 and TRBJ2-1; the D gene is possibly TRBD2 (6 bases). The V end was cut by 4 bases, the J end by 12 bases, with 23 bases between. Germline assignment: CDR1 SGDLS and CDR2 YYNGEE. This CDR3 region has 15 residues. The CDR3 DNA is TGTGCCAGCAGCCCCGGGGCTAGCGACGCCCCCGGGCAGTTCTTC. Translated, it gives CASSPGASDAPGQFF.

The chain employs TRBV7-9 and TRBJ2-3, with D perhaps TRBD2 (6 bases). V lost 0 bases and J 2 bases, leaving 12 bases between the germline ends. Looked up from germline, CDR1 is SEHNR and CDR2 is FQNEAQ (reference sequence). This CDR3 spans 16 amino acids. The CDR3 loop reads CASSLAEGRTTDTQYF. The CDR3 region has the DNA TGTGCCAGCAGCTTAGCGGAGGGAAGGACCACAGATACGCAGTATTTT. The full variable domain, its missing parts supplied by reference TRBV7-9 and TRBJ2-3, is DTGVSQNPRHKITKRGQNVTFRCDPISEHNRLYWYRQTLGQGPEFLTYFQNEAQLEKSRLLSDRFSAERPKGSFSTLEIQRTEQGDSAMYLCASSLAEGRTTDTQYFGPGTRLTVL.

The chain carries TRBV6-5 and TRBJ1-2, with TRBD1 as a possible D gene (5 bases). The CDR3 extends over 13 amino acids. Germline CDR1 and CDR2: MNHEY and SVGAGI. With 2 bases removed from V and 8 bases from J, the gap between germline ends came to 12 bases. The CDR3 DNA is TGTGCCAGCAGTTACAGGGGCTTCCGGGGCTACACCTTC. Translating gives CASSYRGFRGYTF.

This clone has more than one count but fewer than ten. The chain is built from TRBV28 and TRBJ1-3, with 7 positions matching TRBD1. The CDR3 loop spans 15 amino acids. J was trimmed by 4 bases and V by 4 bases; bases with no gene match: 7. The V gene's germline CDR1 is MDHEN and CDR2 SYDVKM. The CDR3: CASSYLQGTGNTIYF. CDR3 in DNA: TGTGCCAGCAGTTACCTACAGGGGACGGGAAACACCATATATTTT. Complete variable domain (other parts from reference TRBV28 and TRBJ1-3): DVKVTQSSRYLVKRTGEKVFLECVQDMDHENMFWYRQDPGLGLRLIYFSYDVKMKEKGDIPEGYSVSREKKERFSLILESASTNQTSMYLCASSYLQGTGNTIYFGEGSWLTVV.

CDR3 in amino acids: CASRRQETGNTIYF. As DNA, the CDR3 is TGTGCCAGCAGGAGACAGGAGACTGGAAACACCATATATTTT. The chain couples TRBV7-9 to TRBJ1-3; a weak D match, TRBD1 (6 bases). The CDR3 has 14 amino acids. CDR1 and CDR2 (germline): SEHNR, FQNEAQ (reference sequence). V lost 6 bases, J lost 2 bases, and 11 bases lay in between.